Reported below is one TCR beta chain. The clone's antigen remains unknown. Possible read error: a much larger clone is one base away. The source of the sample is a study of precursors of human CD4 cytotoxic T cells (dated by TCRdb to about 2018). Describing the broader study: CD4+ memory subsets from more than 13 donors in total were covered by the bulk TCR-seq analysis. Sequences for both the TCRalpha and TCRbeta chains came out of the TCR-seq analysis of some 13 donors (table S7).

To test for a precursor-effector relationship among CD4 cytotoxic T cells, four sorted CD4+ memory subsets (TCM, TEM, IL-7Rhigh TEMRA, IL-7R- TEMRA) underwent bulk UMI-based TCR sequencing. Cells were obtained from peripheral blood mononuclear cells isolated from human blood. Inclusive of the bounding cysteine and phenylalanine, the CDR3 is 14 residues long. Only the CDR3 DNA is retained, 42 bases long and in frame from the first base. CDR1 and CDR2 are read off the germline V gene as SGHTA and FQGTGA. Cut back by 1 base and 6 bases, the V and J ends lie 11 bases apart. The study at large found these results: Only 13 of the 14 donors were included in some bulk TCR-seq comparisons, suggesting that not every subset was available for every donor. Compared with the TCM and TEM subsets, the IL-7Rhigh and IL-7R- TEMRA subsets had more restricted TCR repertoires, marked by lower diversity and more expanded clonotypes. A larger fraction of IL-7Rhigh TEMRA clonotypes than of TEM or TCM clonotypes was made up of expanded effector clonotypes. According to the authors, a human observational design cannot definitively establish the direction of differentiation between precursor and effector cells.

The instrument was an Illumina MiSeq. As for how the authors treated the data: The Shannon-Wiener index, calculated in VDJtools, was used to measure repertoire diversity. Expanded TCRbeta clonotypes were defined as those with a clonotype frequency of at least 3. TCRdb took the public reads, trimmed them with fastp at Q25, ran MiXCR for clone calling and kept in-frame beta chains. Entries that share a CDR3 protein sequence are merged under the most common genes and DNA. TCRdb, rather than the study authors, made the V and J calls. This sample lists 500 to 750 distinct CDR3 sequences; about 20% were detected once. The top ten clonotypes cover 15% to 20% of the sample.

The sequence was obtained from a human donor in good health. The sequence links TRBV7-3 to TRBJ2-3, and perhaps TRBD2 as D gene, on 5 matching bases. Sequenced sample: memory CD4+ T cells from blood (PBMCs). For the CDR3, the sequence is CASSLSGSSDTQYF. The sequence in DNA is TGTGCCAGCAGCTTAAGTGGGAGTAGTGATACGCAGTATTTT.